This T cell receptor beta chain was captured in a study of cytotoxic CD8 clonotypes in ibrutinib-treated CLL. The data were produced by immunoSEQ multiplex PCR, yet TCRdb's version contains in-frame clones alone and is incomplete. The table records approximately 320,000 clones, roughly 71% of them present only once. V was cut by 4 bases and J by 7 bases, with 8 bases left in between. CDR3 length: 12 amino acids. The V gene's germline CDR1 is SGHVS and CDR2 FNYEAQ. The receptor's source is a human donor with chronic lymphocytic leukemia. V and J are TRBV7-6 and TRBJ2-1; D may be TRBD1 or TRBD2 (5 bases each). The sample was PBMCs, taken after 36 months of ibrutinib treatment. CDR3 in amino acids: CASSYWGNEQFF. CDR3 nucleotide sequence: TGTGCCAGCAGCTACTGGGGGAATGAGCAGTTCTTC.